Given below is one T cell receptor beta chain in context. Sequenced by immunoSEQ multiplex PCR; TCRdb stores in-frame clones only, minus some. The repertoire has some 42,000 clones, 75% to 90% of them found once; the top ten carry over 8%. The data stem from a study of blood T cell repertoires in COVID-19. The overall study: In each case, the material was cDNA or gDNA derived from T cells, B-cell-depleted T cells, or PBMCs.

From germline, CDR1 is SGHDN and CDR2 FVKESK. Trimming pared 5 bases from V and 4 bases from J, leaving 17 bases between. The CDR3 is 15 residues long. This clonotype originated in a man between 25 and 39 years old with active or convalescent COVID-19. The rearrangement links TRBV14 to TRBJ1-2; D not resolved. The sequenced material came from peripheral blood. The CDR3 DNA sequence: TGTGCCAGCAGCTCCCGGAAGGGCGGACTCTATGGCTACACCTTC. Translated: CASSSRKGGLYGYTF.